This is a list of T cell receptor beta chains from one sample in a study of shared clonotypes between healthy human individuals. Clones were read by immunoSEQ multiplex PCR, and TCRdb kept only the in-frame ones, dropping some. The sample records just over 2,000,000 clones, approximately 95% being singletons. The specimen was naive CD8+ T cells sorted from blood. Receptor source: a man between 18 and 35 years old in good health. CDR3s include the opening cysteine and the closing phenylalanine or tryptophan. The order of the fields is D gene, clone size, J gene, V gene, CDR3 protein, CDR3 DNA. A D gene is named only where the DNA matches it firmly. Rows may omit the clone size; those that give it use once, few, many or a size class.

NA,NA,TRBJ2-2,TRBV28,CASSDFSANTGELFF,TGTGCCAGCAGCGACTTTTCCGCGAACACCGGGGAGCTGTTTTTT
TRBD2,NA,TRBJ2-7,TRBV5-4,CASSVAGQAYEQYF,TGTGCCAGCAGCGTAGCGGGACAAGCCTACGAGCAGTACTTC
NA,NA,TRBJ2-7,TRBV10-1,CASSESNPGGEQYF,TGCGCCAGCAGTGAGTCGAATCCTGGGGGCGAGCAGTACTTC
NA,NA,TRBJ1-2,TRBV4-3,CASSQAPANYGYTF,TGCGCCAGCAGCCAAGCCCCAGCTAACTATGGCTACACCTTC
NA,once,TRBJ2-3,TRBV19,CASSLATGSDTQYF,TGTGCCAGTAGCCTGGCGACAGGTTCAGATACGCAGTATTTT
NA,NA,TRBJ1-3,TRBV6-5,CASSYGTGNTIYF,TGTGCCAGCAGTTACGGAACTGGAAACACCATATATTTT
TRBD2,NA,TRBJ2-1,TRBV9,CASSVVAGAYNEQFF,TGTGCCAGCAGCGTAGTAGCGGGGGCGTACAATGAGCAGTTCTTC
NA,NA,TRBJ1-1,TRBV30,CAWSEDGYTEAFF,TGTGCCTGGAGTGAAGACGGTTACACTGAAGCTTTCTTT
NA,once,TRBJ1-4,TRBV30,CAWSVGRNEKLFF,TGTGCCTGGAGTGTTGGGCGTAATGAAAAACTGTTTTTT
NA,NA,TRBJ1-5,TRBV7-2,CASSLAGDRNQPQHF,TGTGCCAGCAGCTTAGCGGGGGACCGCAATCAGCCCCAGCATTTT
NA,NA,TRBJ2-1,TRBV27,CASSFLRGYNEQFF,TGTGCCAGCAGCTTCCTCCGAGGGTACAATGAGCAGTTCTTC
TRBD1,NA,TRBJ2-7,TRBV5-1,CASSLKPRDRTEGRQYF,TGCGCCAGCAGCTTGAAACCTCGGGACAGGACCGAGGGACGGCAGTACTTC
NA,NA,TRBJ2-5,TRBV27,CASSPASGGETQYF,TGTGCCAGCAGCCCCGCATCGGGTGGGGAGACCCAGTACTTC
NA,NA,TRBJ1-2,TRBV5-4,CASSLGVDHLGYTF,TGTGCCAGCAGCTTGGGAGTGGACCACCTGGGCTACACCTTC
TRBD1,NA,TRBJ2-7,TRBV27,CASSLLGGHYEQYF,TGTGCCAGCAGTTTATTAGGGGGCCACTACGAGCAGTACTTC
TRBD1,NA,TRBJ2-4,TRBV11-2,CASSDNAGGASKNIQYF,TGTGCCAGCAGCGATAACGCAGGGGGCGCGAGCAAAAACATTCAGTACTTC
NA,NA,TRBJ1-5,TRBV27,CASSLRDNNQPQHF,TGTGCCAGCAGTCTACGGGACAACAATCAGCCCCAGCATTTT